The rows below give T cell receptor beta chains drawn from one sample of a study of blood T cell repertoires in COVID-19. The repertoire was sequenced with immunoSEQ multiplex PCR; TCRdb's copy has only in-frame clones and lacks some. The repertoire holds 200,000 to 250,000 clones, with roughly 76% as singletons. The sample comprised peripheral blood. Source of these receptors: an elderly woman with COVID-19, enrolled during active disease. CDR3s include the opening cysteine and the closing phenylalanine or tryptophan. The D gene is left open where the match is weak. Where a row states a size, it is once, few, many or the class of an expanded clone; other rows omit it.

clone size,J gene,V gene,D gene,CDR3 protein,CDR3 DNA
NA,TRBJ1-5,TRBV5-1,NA,CASSFIGGGQPQHF,TGCGCCAGCAGCTTTATTGGGGGGGGTCAGCCCCAGCATTTT
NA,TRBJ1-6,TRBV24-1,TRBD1,CATRFVTGGRPLHF,TGTGCCACCAGGTTCGTAACAGGGGGGAGACCCCTCCACTTT
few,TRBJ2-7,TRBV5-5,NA,CASSLVGQGSSYEQYF,TGTGCCAGCAGCTTGGTCGGTCAGGGATCCTCCTACGAGCAGTACTTC
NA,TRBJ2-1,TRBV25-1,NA,CASSRRLINEQFF,TGTGCCAGCAGTAGGAGGTTGATCAATGAGCAGTTCTTC
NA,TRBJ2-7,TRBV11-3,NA,CASSLEGGKEQYF,TGTGCCAGCAGCTTAGAGGGGGGAAAGGAGCAGTACTTC
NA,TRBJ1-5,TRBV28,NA,CASSLAEIYSNQPQHF,TGTGCCAGCAGTTTAGCGGAGATTTATAGCAATCAGCCCCAGCATTTT
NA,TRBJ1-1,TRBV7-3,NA,CASSPLGGATEAFF,TGTGCCAGCAGCCCGCTTGGGGGGGCCACTGAAGCTTTCTTT
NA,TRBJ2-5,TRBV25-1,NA,CASSELGAVPQETQYF,TGTGCCAGCAGTGAATTAGGTGCGGTTCCACAAGAGACCCAGTACTTC
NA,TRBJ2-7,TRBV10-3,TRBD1,CAIRPDRGGYEQYF,TGTGCCATCAGGCCGGACAGGGGGGGTTACGAGCAGTACTTC
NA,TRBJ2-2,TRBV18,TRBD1,CASSPPGTGEPGELFF,TGTGCCAGCTCACCACCGGGGACAGGGGAGCCCGGGGAGCTGTTTTTT
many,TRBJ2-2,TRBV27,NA,CASSRDGNLNAGELFF,TGTGCCAGCAGTCGCGACGGGAACCTGAACGCCGGGGAGCTGTTTTTT
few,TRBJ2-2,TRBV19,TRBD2,CASSQAGENTGELFF,TGTGCCAGTAGTCAAGCGGGAGAGAACACCGGGGAGCTGTTTTTT
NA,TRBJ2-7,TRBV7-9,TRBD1,CASSSPGQGSEQYF,TGTGCCAGCAGCTCCCCGGGACAGGGGAGTGAGCAGTACTTC
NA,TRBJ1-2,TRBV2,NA,CASSEFGQTTPGYTF,TGTGCCAGCAGTGAGTTTGGGCAGACCACCCCTGGCTACACCTTC
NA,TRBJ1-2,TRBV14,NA,CASSQDGQYGYTF,TGTGCCAGCAGCCAAGATGGACAGTATGGCTACACCTTC
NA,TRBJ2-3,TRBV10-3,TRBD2,CATLAGHPTSTDTQYF,TGTGCCACGTTAGCGGGACATCCAACTAGCACAGATACGCAGTATTTT
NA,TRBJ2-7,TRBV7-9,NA,CASSLTESSYEQYF,TGTGCCAGCAGCTTAACCGAGAGCTCCTACGAGCAGTACTTC
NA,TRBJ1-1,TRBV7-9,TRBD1,CASSFSQGAEAFF,TGTGCCAGCAGCTTCTCCCAGGGGGCTGAAGCTTTCTTT
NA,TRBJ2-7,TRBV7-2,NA,CASSSGHGSSYEQYF,TGTGCCAGCAGCTCCGGACACGGGAGCTCCTACGAGCAGTACTTC
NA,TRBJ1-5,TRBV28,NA,CASSFGGFSNQPQHF,TGTGCCAGCAGTTTCGGGGGGTTTAGCAATCAGCCCCAGCATTTT
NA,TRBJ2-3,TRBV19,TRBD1,CASSATTGARTDTQYF,TGTGCCAGTAGTGCGACAACAGGGGCCCGCACAGATACGCAGTATTTT
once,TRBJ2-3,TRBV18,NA,CASSFGGLDTDTQYF,TGTGCCAGCTCATTCGGGGGGCTAGACACAGATACGCAGTATTTT
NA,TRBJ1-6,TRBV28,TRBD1,CASSPTTGGKMNSPLHF,TGTGCCAGCAGTCCAACAACAGGGGGCAAGATGAATTCACCCCTCCACTTT
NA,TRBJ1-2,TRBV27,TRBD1,CASSLVTGDGYTF,TGTGCCAGCAGTTTAGTGACAGGGGATGGCTACACCTTC
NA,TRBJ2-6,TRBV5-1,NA,CASSRRPGVGANVLTF,TGCGCCAGCAGCCGCAGGCCGGGGGTAGGGGCCAACGTCCTGACTTTC
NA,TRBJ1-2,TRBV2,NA,CASSDRRGANGYTF,TGTGCCAGCAGTGATAGGCGGGGGGCGAATGGCTACACCTTC
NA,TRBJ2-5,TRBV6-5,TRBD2,CASMGLAGVRETQYF,TGTGCCAGCATGGGGCTAGCGGGAGTCAGAGAGACCCAGTACTTC
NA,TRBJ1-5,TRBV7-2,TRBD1,CASSTRQGAKAQHF,TGTGCCAGCAGCACTCGACAGGGGGCTAAGGCCCAGCATTTT
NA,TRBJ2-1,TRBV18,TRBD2,CASSPDSGGGLWNEQFF,TGTGCCAGCTCACCAGATTCTGGGGGAGGGCTGTGGAATGAGCAGTTCTTC
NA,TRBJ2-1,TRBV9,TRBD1,CASSVTGTAFYNEQFF,TGTGCCAGCAGCGTCACCGGGACAGCCTTTTACAATGAGCAGTTCTTC
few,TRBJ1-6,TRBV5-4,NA,CASSFSGGGALHF,TGTGCCAGCAGCTTCTCGGGCGGAGGGGCCCTCCACTTT
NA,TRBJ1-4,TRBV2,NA,CASMDRYATNEKLFF,TGTGCCAGCATGGACAGATATGCAACTAATGAAAAACTGTTTTTT
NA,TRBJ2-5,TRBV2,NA,CASSRDNKETQYF,TGTGCCAGCAGCCGGGACAACAAAGAGACCCAGTACTTC
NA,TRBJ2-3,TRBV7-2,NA,CASSLASARGDTQYF,TGTGCCAGCAGCTTAGCTAGCGCGAGAGGGGATACGCAGTATTTT
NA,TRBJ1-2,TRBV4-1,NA,CASSRSLSTYYGYTF,TGCGCCAGCAGCCGGTCCTTGAGTACTTACTATGGCTACACCTTC
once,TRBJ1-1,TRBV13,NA,CASSFLYDRPNTEAFF,TGTGCCAGCAGCTTCCTCTATGACAGGCCGAACACTGAAGCTTTCTTT
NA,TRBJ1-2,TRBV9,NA,CASSVTEKNYGYTF,TGTGCCAGCAGCGTCACAGAGAAAAACTATGGCTACACCTTC
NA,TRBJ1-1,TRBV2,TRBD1,CAIGQGVAEAFF,TGTGCCATCGGACAGGGTGTAGCCGAAGCTTTCTTT
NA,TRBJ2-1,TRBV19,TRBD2,CASSATSGNFDEQFF,TGTGCCAGTAGTGCAACTAGCGGGAATTTCGATGAGCAGTTCTTC
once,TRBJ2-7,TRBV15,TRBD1,CATSRVGQAAYEQYF,TGTGCCACCAGCAGAGTAGGACAGGCGGCCTACGAGCAGTACTTC
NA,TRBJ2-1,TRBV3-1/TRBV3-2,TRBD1,CASRHGQGINEQFF,TGTGCCAGCAGACATGGACAGGGCATCAATGAGCAGTTCTTC